This T cell receptor beta chain came from a study of CD8 T cells in Susac syndrome. Random hexamers were used to reverse transcribe the RNA input (about 0.5 to 1 ug). A single record per CDR3 protein comes from TCRdb applying MiXCR to the immunoSEQ multiplex PCR reads. Found here are some 260,000 distinct CDR3 sequences, 85% to 95% of them singletons; the top ten hold 0.065% to 0.075%. Germline CDR1 reads SGHRS; CDR2 reads YFSETQ. Trimming removed 3 bases at V and 4 bases at J, with 13 bases between. This CDR3 has 14 amino acids. This receptor was taken from a human donor with multiple sclerosis. V and J are TRBV5-1 and TRBJ1-1, with a possible D match to TRBD1 (5 bases). The sequenced sample consisted of CD4+ T cells from PBMCs. CDR3: CASSSQEWSTEAFF. CDR3 DNA: TGCGCCAGCAGCTCACAGGAGTGGAGCACTGAAGCTTTCTTT.